Listed here is a single T cell receptor (beta chain). The sample is drawn from a study of blood T cell repertoires in COVID-19. Looking at the study overall: The cDNA or gDNA used as material had been derived from T cells, B-cell-depleted T cells, or PBMCs.

Germline CDR1 is SGHNT and CDR2 is YYREEE (reference sequence). The CDR3 has 13 amino acids. V was trimmed by 5 bases and J by 4 bases, leaving 12 bases between them. Original processing notes: Quantification of nucleated cells was approximated via reference gene primer amplification. Libraries were prepared by immunoSEQ multiplex PCR; TCRdb keeps only in-frame clonotypes and omits some of them. That table gives V, J and clone size, and the DNA gave D and trimming. Of about 130,000 clones listed, about 88% are singletons. The chain is built from TRBV5-4 and TRBJ1-1, with D unclear. The sample consisted of peripheral blood. This receptor was obtained from a woman aged 80 or over with acute or convalescent COVID-19. This chain's CDR3 is CASRNWPGTEAFF. The DNA for the CDR3 is TGTGCCAGCAGAAACTGGCCGGGCACTGAAGCTTTCTTT.